The source of this T cell receptor (beta chain) is a study of beta chain features in type 1 diabetes. Via the markers CD45RO/CCR7/CD25/CD127/CD95/CD27, stem cell-like memory, regulatory, central memory and naive CD4+ cells were sorted. The CDR3 has 17 amino acids. Trimming cost V 1 base and J 4 bases; bases outside gene matches: 9. Germline CDR1 MNHEY, CDR2 SMNVEV (reference sequence). Expressed TCRB transcripts were sequenced because the entire RNA isolate underwent reverse transcription. Generated by immunoSEQ multiplex PCR, the TCRdb table keeps only in-frame clones and is missing some. The table has 250,000 to 300,000 clones, under 8.5% seen once.

This sequence joins TRBV27 and TRBJ2-3; 9 bases agree with TRBD2. The source is a young woman in good health. The sample comprised central memory CD4+ T cells from blood. The CDR3 region is CASSLFFVAGEADTQYF. CDR3 in DNA: TGTGCCAGCAGTTTATTTTTTGTAGCGGGAGAAGCAGATACGCAGTATTTT.